The 24 T cell receptor beta chains below all came from one sample that was sequenced in a study of human T cells and chemical hapten exposure. Total RNA came from unfractionated whole blood. Each CDR3 protein is one row after TCRdb ran MiXCR on the 5' RACE reads. Among about 120,000 distinct CDR3 sequences listed, more than 15% were seen once. The receptors stem from a human donor in good health.

V is TRBV5-1 and J is TRBJ2-6; perhaps TRBD1 as D (7 bases). This CDR3 has 17 residues. V dropped 4 bases and J dropped 0 bases, with 14 bases sitting between them. The V gene's germline CDR1 is SGHRS and CDR2 YFSETQ. The CDR3, as DNA: TGCGCCAGCAGCCCGGGGGACAGAGCCTCTGGGGCCAACGTCCTGACTTTC. Amino acids: CASSPGDRASGANVLTF.

In this sample, this clonotype turned up a few times. J is TRBJ1-2 and V is TRBV18; TRBD1 is a possible D gene (5 bases). Germline V lookup: CDR1 KGHSH, CDR2 LQKENI. The ends were cut back, 8 bases at V and 4 bases at J, with 17 bases in the middle. CDR3 length: 14 residues. In DNA, the CDR3 is TGTGCCAGCACTGAAGGGACCTTGCTCTATGGCTACACCTTC. Translation: CASTEGTLLYGYTF.

V gene TRBV28 combines with J gene TRBJ2-3; no firm D call. Germline values: CDR1 MDHEN, CDR2 SYDVKM. The CDR3 length is 12 residues. V lost 7 bases and J lost 4, with 9 bases in between. The CDR3 loop is CASNRLADTQYF. Written as DNA, the CDR3 is TGTGCCAGCAACCGACTGGCAGATACGCAGTATTTT.

The CDR3, as DNA: TGTGCCAGCAGCTTTTCTCGCGTTGGAGCTAATGAAAAACTGTTTTTT. Its protein product is CASSFSRVGANEKLFF. V and J are TRBV11-1 and TRBJ1-4, with D unresolved. V dropped 3 bases and J dropped 3 bases, with 14 bases sitting between them. The CDR3 has 16 amino acids. Germline values: CDR1 SGHAT, CDR2 FQDESV (reference sequence).

This clonotype has only a few counts. The CDR3 reads CSVDGAGTDTQYF. CDR3 nucleotides: TGCAGCGTTGATGGCGCGGGCACAGATACGCAGTATTTT. V usage is TRBV29-1 and J usage is TRBJ2-3; D gene unclear. Trimming stripped 3 bases from V and 1 base from J, with 8 bases between. From germline, CDR1 is SQVTM and CDR2 ANQGSEA. This CDR3 contains 13 residues.

A few counts support this clonotype. The CDR3 spells CASSQDPSGRLFF. The CDR3 coding sequence is TGTGCCAGCAGCCAAGATCCCAGCGGGAGGTTGTTCTTC. V gene TRBV3-1 combines with J gene TRBJ2-1; TRBD2 matches 9 bases. Germline CDR1 and CDR2: LGHDT and YNNKEL (reference sequence). J was trimmed by 15 bases and V by 0 bases; bases with no gene match: 6. The CDR3 contains 13 residues.

This clonotype was picked up a small number of times. This chain joins TRBV11-2 and TRBJ1-1; D call uncertain. Trimming took 1 base from V and 5 from J, leaving 17 bases between them. This CDR3 region has 16 residues. Germline-derived CDR1 and CDR2 are SGHAT and FQNNGV. The CDR3 sequence: CASSLGSRLRRTEAFF. The CDR3 region has the DNA TGTGCCAGCAGCTTAGGATCGCGCCTTCGGAGGACTGAAGCTTTCTTT.

The table lists this clonotype with a few counts. The V and J genes are TRBV6-2 or TRBV6-3 and TRBJ2-1; 7 nucleotides line up with TRBD2. Germline CDR1 MNHEY, CDR2 SVGEGT. J gave up 4 bases and V 3 bases, and 3 bases lay outside the gene matches. The CDR3 extends over 14 amino acids. In nucleotides, the CDR3 is TGTGCCAGCAGTTATGGCGGGAGATACAATGAGCAGTTCTTC. Amino acids: CASSYGGRYNEQFF.

The rearrangement links TRBV7-2 to TRBJ2-7, with D perhaps TRBD2 (6 bases). Germline CDR1 reads SGHTA; CDR2 reads FQGNSA. The CDR3 totals 14 residues. Trimming shortened V by 5 bases and J by 7 bases, and 18 bases separated the two germline ends. The CDR3 coding sequence is TGTGCCAGCAGCGTCCGGGACTCCGGGCTTGAGCAGTACTTC. It encodes CASSVRDSGLEQYF.

The chain combines TRBV7-9 with TRBJ1-4; 7 bases line up with TRBD1. The germline CDR1 and CDR2 sequences are SEHNR and FQNEAQ (reference sequence). This CDR3 is built from 15 residues. The junction had 4 bases not matched to a gene; V was cut back by 6 bases and J by 0 bases. CDR3 nucleotide sequence: TGTGCCAGCAGAGGGACAGCCGCAACTAATGAAAAACTGTTTTTT. It is translated as CASRGTAATNEKLFF.

In its sample, this clonotype was seen many times. The chain carries TRBV4-1 and TRBJ2-7; D perhaps matches TRBD1 (5 bases). V was shortened by 0 bases and J by 3 bases, with 15 bases between the two germline ends. Germline loops: CDR1 MGHRA, CDR2 YSYEKL. This CDR3 has 16 amino acids. The CDR3, as DNA: TGCGCCAGCAGCCAAGAGCTAGGGGCGAGGAGCTACGAGCAGTACTTC. It is translated as CASSQELGARSYEQYF.

J is TRBJ2-3 and V is TRBV4-1, with D perhaps matching TRBD1 or TRBD2 (5 bases each). There are 14 residues in the CDR3. V dropped 0 bases and J dropped 8 bases, with 12 bases sitting between them. The germline V gene has CDR1 MGHRA and CDR2 YSYEKL. In nucleotides, the CDR3 is TGCGCCAGCAGCCAAGACGAGGGGCTGGGTACGCAGTATTTT. This gives the protein CASSQDEGLGTQYF.

The V call is TRBV11-2, the J call TRBJ1-4; no firm D call. Germline-derived CDR1 and CDR2 are SGHAT and FQNNGV. Between the trimmed V and J ends, which lost 6 bases and 8 bases, there was a span of 13 bases. This CDR3 comprises 13 residues. The DNA of the CDR3 is TGTGCCAGCAGATCTCTCGAAGTCGAAAAACTGTTTTTT. This codes for CASRSLEVEKLFF.

This clonotype has just a few counts. The chain recombines TRBV14 with TRBJ1-1; D remains ambiguous. Germline V gene sequence: CDR1 SGHDN, CDR2 FVKESK. Trimming took 2 bases from V and 4 from J, leaving 8 bases between them. CDR3 length equals 13 residues. The CDR3 spells CASSQLRGTEAFF. The CDR3 DNA reads TGTGCCAGCAGCCAACTCCGGGGCACTGAAGCTTTCTTT.

The chain combines TRBV28 with TRBJ2-3; TRBD2 is a possible D gene (5 bases). Germline CDR1 is MDHEN and CDR2 is SYDVKM. With 5 bases removed from V and 6 bases from J, the gap between germline ends came to 12 bases. The CDR3 runs to 13 residues. DNA of the CDR3: TGTGCCAGCAGTCCTGGACTTTGGGATACGCAGTATTTT. Translated: CASSPGLWDTQYF.

V is TRBV12-3 or TRBV12-4 and J is TRBJ2-7; 7 positions agree with TRBD2. This CDR3 is 14 amino acids long. With 3 bases clipped from V and 3 bases from J, the junction kept 5 bases outside the gene matches. Here the CDR3 reads CASSLGGTCYEQYF. CDR3 bases: TGTGCCAGCAGTTTGGGGGGGACTTGCTACGAGCAGTACTTC.

The CDR3 region is CASSPDRRTVNSPLHF. CDR3 coding DNA: TGTGCCAGCAGCCCGGACAGGAGAACTGTTAATTCACCCCTCCACTTT. The V and J genes are TRBV11-2 and TRBJ1-6; 7 bases are a match to TRBD1. The germline gives CDR1 SGHAT, CDR2 FQNNGV. Trimming at V came to 5 bases and at J to 6 bases, leaving 10 bases not matched to a gene. This CDR3 is built from 16 residues.

The chain carries TRBV6-4 and TRBJ2-3; no clear D gene. The length of the CDR3 is 14 residues. The V end was cut by 6 bases, the J end by 6 bases, with 16 bases between. Germline lookup yields CDR1 MRHNA and CDR2 SNTAGT. This CDR3 reads CASSAEVNRDTQYF. CDR3 DNA: TGTGCCAGCAGCGCAGAGGTGAATCGTGATACGCAGTATTTT.

This clonotype was seen a handful of times. The CDR3 sequence: CSATSPGNTEAFF. CDR3 in DNA: TGCAGTGCCACCAGTCCGGGGAACACTGAAGCTTTCTTT. The rearrangement links TRBV20-1 to TRBJ1-1; D call uncertain. This CDR3 is built from 13 residues. Trimming took 6 bases from V and 1 from J, leaving 12 bases between them. Germline CDR1 is DFQATT and CDR2 is SNEGSKA (reference sequence).

The CDR3 bases are TGTGCCATCACTCTGAGGGAGACCCAGTACTTC. Protein: CAITLRETQYF. V is TRBV10-3 and J is TRBJ2-5; D unresolved. V shed 7 bases and J shed 5 bases, with 8 bases lying between them. The CDR3 runs to 11 residues. Germline lookup yields CDR1 ENHRY and CDR2 SYGVKD.

This clonotype was seen only a few times. The V and J genes are TRBV2 and TRBJ2-7; tentative D call: TRBD2 (5 bases). Trimming cost V 10 bases and J 5 bases, with 15 bases left between them. CDR3 length: 12 amino acids. Germline V gene data show CDR1 as SNHLY and CDR2 as FYNNEI. CDR3 residues: CAIAGEIDEQYF. CDR3 coding DNA: TGTGCCATCGCCGGGGAGATCGACGAGCAGTACTTC. The full variable domain, with the rest looked up from reference TRBV2 and TRBJ2-7, is EPEVTQTPSHQVTQMGQEVILRCVPISNHLYFYWYRQILGQKVEFLVSFYNNEISEKSEIFDDQFSVERPDGSNFTLKIRSTKLEDSAMYFCAIAGEIDEQYFGPGTRLTVT.

This clonotype was counted a few times. The V gene is TRBV29-1, the J gene TRBJ2-3, with TRBD2 matching 11 bases. V trimming: 5 bases; J trimming: 4 bases; junction bases outside the gene matches: 5. The germline CDR1 and CDR2 sequences are SQVTM and ANQGSEA. The CDR3 runs to 14 residues. CDR3 sequence reads: CSVTSGSSPDTQYF. CDR3 sequence (DNA): TGCAGCGTTACTAGCGGGAGTAGCCCAGATACGCAGTATTTT.

The V call is TRBV28, the J call TRBJ2-4; D remains unclear. Germline V CDR1 and CDR2: MDHEN, SYDVKM. V shed 6 bases and J shed 1 base, with 16 bases lying between them. The CDR3 spans 16 residues. DNA of the CDR3: TGTGCCAGCAGCAACGCGGCAATGTCGGCCAAAAACATTCAGTACTTC. Its translation is CASSNAAMSAKNIQYF.

The chain combines TRBV20-1 with TRBJ2-1, with TRBD2 identical over 10 bases. V lost 5 bases and J lost 7; bases outside the gene matches: 14. Germline values: CDR1 DFQATT, CDR2 SNEGSKA (reference sequence). CDR3 length: 16 residues. CDR3 sequence reads: CSAGAGSGRGWNEQFF. The CDR3 bases are TGCAGTGCTGGAGCGGGCAGCGGGAGGGGGTGGAATGAGCAGTTCTTC.